This T cell receptor beta chain was observed in a study of Ad26.COV2.S vaccination and SARS-CoV-2 variants. Points from the study as a whole: Measures of TCR breadth and depth may have fallen short of total T cell responses. Spike-specific TCR breadth was greater after Ad26.COV2.S than placebo. It was found that vaccine and placebo recipients had similar non-spike TCR breadth. Following vaccination, spike-specific CD8+ and CD4+ T cell responses reportedly exhibited substantial breadth.

V was shortened by 4 bases and J by 0 bases, with 7 bases between the two germline ends. The CDR3 spans 14 residues. CDR1 and CDR2 from the germline V gene are LGHDT and YNNKEL (reference sequence). For this clone: The antigen is not known.

Repertoires were generated with immunoSEQ multiplex PCR, while TCRdb's copy carries only in-frame clones and drops some. Of approximately 340,000 clones listed, approximately 90% were seen once; the top ten hold roughly 3.9%. This TCR came from a human donor who had recovered from COVID-19. The gene calls are TRBV3-1 (or the pseudogene TRBV3-2) and TRBJ1-3; the D is unclear. The input for sequencing was peripheral blood, taken after recovery from COVID-19. For the CDR3, the DNA is TGTGCCAGCAGCCCCGCGGCCTCTGGAAACACCATATATTTT. This encodes CASSPAASGNTIYF.